This TCR beta chain was captured by sequencing in a study of CD8+CD57+ T cells in acquired aplastic anemia. V shed 6 bases and J shed 6 bases, with 8 bases lying between them. The CDR3 totals 11 residues. Profiles of TCR beta VDJ and CDR3 were generated from a genomic DNA template. TCRdb passed the reads through MiXCR, listing each CDR3 protein once. Among approximately 100,000 distinct CDR3 sequences listed, less than 75% were seen once. Selection for sequencing was limited to patients who had shown CD8+CD57+ cell expansion by flow cytometry. This sequence originates from a human donor with aplastic anemia. The rearrangement uses TRBV12-3 or TRBV12-4 and TRBJ1-2; possibly TRBD1 for D (6 bases). Material for sequencing was sorted CD4+, CD8+, or CD8+CD57+ T cells (not recorded which) from PBMCs. The chain's CDR3 is CASRNRDGYTF. The CDR3 bases are TGTGCCAGCAGAAACAGGGATGGCTACACCTTC.